This TCR beta chain was found in a study of blood T cells in healthy people across ages (dated by TCRdb to between 2014 and 2017). At the level of the whole study: In model experiments, template switching captured roughly one uniquely barcoded TCR beta cDNA molecule for every two T cells. To avoid experimental bias, donors of different ages were randomly spread across the sequencing lanes. Two additional independent replicas of 1 million unique cDNA reads from the same blood draw were analyzed for two donors (one aged 18 to 30 and one aged 80 or older). The donors were split into four age groups: young (average around 15 years), middle-aged (roughly 39), aged (roughly 68) and long-lived (roughly 88). The study measured age-related changes in TCR beta repertoire diversity using deep sequencing normalized with unique cDNA molecular identifiers.

As regards this clonotype: What this receptor recognizes is not known. There are no base qualities to consult, and no much larger clone falls within one base.

Systemically healthy Caucasian individuals from Russia, roughly 40 in total and aged about 6 to 95 years, were included as donors. Around 10 milliliters of peripheral blood were collected from each donor into EDTA-treated Vacutainer tubes. PBMCs were isolated by Ficoll-Paque density-gradient centrifugation, with at least 6.5 million obtained per sample. Trizol reagent was used to extract total RNA from PBMCs, with at least 5.5 micrograms per sample. The percentages of naive CD45RAhigh/CD27high T cells were determined by flow cytometry on a PBMC aliquot from every donor. Paper-wide results and their limitations: Observed TCR beta diversity per million T cells fell roughly linearly with age, and a significant reduction was already apparent by age around 40. Bulk unsorted PBMC profiling prevented conclusive comparison of naive and antigen-experienced compartments. Estimates of total diversity from one million sequenced T cells were regarded as lower bounds and underestimates. Compared with the aged group, more naive CD4+ T cells, fewer expanded clones and increased TCR diversity were shown by the long-lived group, suggesting age selection. Because the CMV infection status of the donors was unknown, age-related changes in expanded clonotypes may potentially have been confounded. There was a strong correlation between observed TCR beta diversity and the percentage of naive T cells measured by flow cytometry.

Libraries came from 5' RACE. For sequencing, an Illumina HiSeq 2500 was employed. A second about 7 to 12 cycle PCR used a sample-barcoded 5' primer and a J-beta primer mix. A template-switch 5' adaptor carrying 12 random nucleotides introduced a unique molecular identifier onto each TCR beta cDNA molecule. Each sample yielded at least 2.5 million CDR3-containing paired-end reads. First-strand cDNA was synthesized from all RNA with the Mint cDNA synthesis kit, primed by a TRBC-specific oligonucleotide. Following uracil-DNA glycosylase treatment, a first 18-cycle PCR with universal primers M1SS and BC2_uni_R was performed on all cDNA. The study's processing was this. Normalization of each sample was performed by random selection of 1 million high-quality reads, each carrying a distinct molecular identifier. Instead of being binned into consensus sequences, reads that shared molecular identifiers were thrown out. MiTCR, set to a Q25 quality threshold and the strictest error-elimination algorithm, was used for CDR3 identification, clonotype clustering and error correction. A nonparametric unseen species model using Euler transformation provided a lower-bound estimate of total TCR beta diversity. In TCRdb, the public reads were trimmed at Q25 with fastp and aligned with MiXCR, with productive beta chains retained. Rows with a matching CDR3 protein are joined into one entry that keeps the most common DNA and genes. TCRdb's processing, not the authors', yielded these V and J calls. This sample has about a million distinct CDR3 sequences in its table, and around two fifths of those were observed once. Clones ranked in the top ten supply approximately 14% of the sample.

From the cysteine up to the phenylalanine, the CDR3 has a length of 15 residues. Only CDR3 DNA remains: 45 bases, in frame from the first base. CDR1 MNHEY and CDR2 SVGAGI were looked up in the germline V gene. A distance of 8 bases separates the germline ends of V and J, which lose 0 bases and 0 bases respectively. Sequenced sample: blood. The receptor comes from a man aged 18 to 29 in good health. The rearranged segments are TRBV6-5 and TRBJ1-1; a confident D gene designation cannot be given. The sequenced DNA is TGTGCCAGCAGTTACTCGGGCAATCTGAACACTGAAGCTTTCTTT. Translated, this gives CASSYSGNLNTEAFF.